The rows below give T cell receptor beta chains drawn from one sample of a study of blood T cell repertoires in COVID-19. The method was immunoSEQ multiplex PCR; TCRdb's version includes in-frame clones alone and lacks a portion of them. The sample consists of around 240,000 clones, approximately 84% of them appearing once. Source material: peripheral blood. The source of these receptors is a man aged 40-49 years with acute or convalescent COVID-19. CDR3s include the opening cysteine and the closing phenylalanine or tryptophan. The D gene is left open where the match is weak. Part of the rows lack a size; the others show once, few, many or a class for expanded clones.

TRBJ2-1,TRBV6-5,TRBD2,.,TGTGCCAGCAGTAATAGCGGGGGTAGTAATGAGCAGTTCTTC,CASSNSGGSNEQFF
TRBJ1-5,TRBV19,.,few,TGTGCCAGTAGTATAGCTGAGTATAGCAATCAGCCCCAGCATTTT,CASSIAEYSNQPQHF
TRBJ1-1,TRBV6-5,.,few,TGTGCCAGCAGCCGAGGAACTGAAGCTTTCTTT,CASSRGTEAFF
TRBJ2-7,TRBV28,.,.,TGTGCCAGCAGCCCGGGGTTAGGCTACGAGCAGTACTTC,CASSPGLGYEQYF
TRBJ2-1,TRBV2,.,.,TGTGCCAGCAGCAGGCCCGGGGACAATGAGCAGTTCTTC,CASSRPGDNEQFF
TRBJ2-7,TRBV15,TRBD2,.,TGTGCCACCAGCAGATCCCCGGGACGGGGGGATTACGAGCAGTACTTC,CATSRSPGRGDYEQYF
TRBJ2-1,TRBV2,TRBD2,.,TGTGCCAGCAGTAATGGACTAGCGGGGGGCAATGAGCAGTTCTTC,CASSNGLAGGNEQFF
TRBJ2-7,TRBV29-1,.,.,TGCAGCGTTCGACAATTCGACGAGCAGTACTTC,CSVRQFDEQYF
TRBJ2-3,TRBV24-1,TRBD1,once,TGTGCCACCAGTGATCCGACCTCGGACAGGGTAGATACGCAGTATTTT,CATSDPTSDRVDTQYF
TRBJ2-7,TRBV29-1,TRBD1,few,TGCAGCGTTGCCCAGACAGGGGGTTACGAGCAGTACTTC,CSVAQTGGYEQYF
TRBJ2-5,TRBV5-1,TRBD2,.,TGCGCCAGCAGCCCCCTCCCCGTCGGGACTAGCGGGCAAGAGACCCAGTACTTC,CASSPLPVGTSGQETQYF
TRBJ1-2,TRBV6-6,TRBD1,.,TGTGCCAGCAGTTCGGGACAGGGGATTAACTATGGCTACACCTTC,CASSSGQGINYGYTF
TRBJ1-1,TRBV13,.,.,TGTGCCAGCAGCCTCGACACGACCGAAGCTTTCTTT,CASSLDTTEAFF
TRBJ2-2,TRBV5-1,TRBD1,.,TGCGCCAGCAGCTTGGAAACAGGGGACACCGGGGAGCTGTTTTTT,CASSLETGDTGELFF
TRBJ2-2,TRBV30,TRBD1,.,TGTGCCTGGGCCCCCAGGGGGCAGGACGGGGAGCTGTTTTTT,CAWAPRGQDGELFF
TRBJ1-2,TRBV28,TRBD1,.,TGTGCCAGCAGGACAGGGGGCAGCTATGGCTACACCTTC,CASRTGGSYGYTF
TRBJ2-7,TRBV30,TRBD1,.,TGTGCCTGGAGCCGGGACAGGGACTACGAGCAGTACTTC,CAWSRDRDYEQYF
TRBJ1-5,TRBV21-1,.,.,TGTGCCAGCAGCAAAGTACCGGGAAGAAGGAGCAATCAGCCCCAGCATTTT,CASSKVPGRRSNQPQHF
TRBJ2-1,TRBV9,.,.,TGTGCCAGCAGCCCACCTAGGGGCGATGAGCAGTTCTTC,CASSPPRGDEQFF
TRBJ1-1,TRBV2,TRBD1,.,TGTGCCAGCAGCATGGGACAGGGGGGAGACACTGAAGCTTTCTTT,CASSMGQGGDTEAFF
TRBJ1-2,TRBV5-1,TRBD1,.,TGCGCCAGCAGCTTGGCCGGAAAGGGGGCACTTACCTATGGCTACACCTTC,CASSLAGKGALTYGYTF
TRBJ1-6,TRBV19,.,.,TGTGCCAGTAGTATCCAAGGGAGCTCCTATAATTCACCCCTCCACTTT,CASSIQGSSYNSPLHF
TRBJ1-1,TRBV6-5,.,.,TGTGCCAGCGGCAGGGGCTTGACTGAAGCTTTCTTT,CASGRGLTEAFF
TRBJ1-6,TRBV5-5,TRBD1,.,TGTGCCAGCAGCTTGACTTGGACAGGGCCGGATTCACCCCTCCACTTT,CASSLTWTGPDSPLHF
TRBJ2-3,TRBV5-1,TRBD1,.,TGCGCCAGCAGCTCGGACAGGGGTCCCACAGATACGCAGTATTTT,CASSSDRGPTDTQYF
TRBJ2-7,TRBV30,.,.,TGTGCCTGGACTCAGGACACTAACTCCTACGAGCAGTACTTC,CAWTQDTNSYEQYF
TRBJ2-2,TRBV9,.,.,TGTGCCAGCAGCGACGGGGGAACCGGGGAGCTGTTTTTT,CASSDGGTGELFF
TRBJ1-1,TRBV2,.,once,TGTGCCAGCAGGGTAACACGGAACACTGAAGCTTTCTTT,CASRVTRNTEAFF
TRBJ1-6,TRBV6-1,TRBD1,.,TGTGCCAGCAGTGAAAACCGACCGGGACAGGGAACGTTGCGGCCTTCACCCCTCCACTTT,CASSENRPGQGTLRPSPLHF
TRBJ1-1,TRBV29-1,TRBD1,.,TGCAGCGGCCGGGGGACAGGGTCCGCTGAAGCTTTCTTT,CSGRGTGSAEAFF
TRBJ2-7,TRBV4-3,TRBD2,.,TGCGCCAGCAGCCAAGGAGCGGGGGATTACGAGCAGTACTTC,CASSQGAGDYEQYF
TRBJ2-2,TRBV2,.,.,TGTGCCAGCAGTGAGCAAGGAGTTAACGGGGAGCTGTTTTTT,CASSEQGVNGELFF
TRBJ1-6,TRBV27,.,.,TGTGCCAGCAGATTTAGCTCCTATAATTCACCCCTCCACTTT,CASRFSSYNSPLHF
TRBJ2-2,TRBV5-1,.,.,TGCGCCAGCATCGAGGACAGCACCGGGGAGCTGTTTTTT,CASIEDSTGELFF
TRBJ2-3,TRBV5-5,.,.,TGTGCCAGCAGCTACAGGGAAGCGGATCCAGATACGCAGTATTTT,CASSYREADPDTQYF
TRBJ1-2,TRBV4-2,.,.,TGTGCCAGCAGCCAAGATGCCGTCTCGGTCCCCGACTATGGCTACACCTTC,CASSQDAVSVPDYGYTF
TRBJ1-2,TRBV2,.,.,TGTGCCAGCAGCGTTATACAGGGTCAGGGCTACACCTTC,CASSVIQGQGYTF
TRBJ1-5,TRBV30,.,.,TGTGCCTGGAGTTACGGGCGGGACCAGCCCCAGCATTTT,CAWSYGRDQPQHF
TRBJ2-3,TRBV14,.,.,TGTGCCAGCAGCCAAGATTTCGTCTTGGGGAGAGATACGCAGTATTTT,CASSQDFVLGRDTQYF
TRBJ1-6,TRBV30,.,.,TGTGCCTGGAGTGGGCAGGGAGGAAATTCACCCCTCCACTTT,CAWSGQGGNSPLHF
TRBJ1-5,TRBV7-2,TRBD1,.,TGTGCCAGCAGCGTGACAGGGAAGGGCAATCAGCCCCAGCATTTT,CASSVTGKGNQPQHF
TRBJ1-2,TRBV6-5,.,.,TGTGCCAGCAGTCCACCAGGGGCCTATGGCTACACCTTC,CASSPPGAYGYTF